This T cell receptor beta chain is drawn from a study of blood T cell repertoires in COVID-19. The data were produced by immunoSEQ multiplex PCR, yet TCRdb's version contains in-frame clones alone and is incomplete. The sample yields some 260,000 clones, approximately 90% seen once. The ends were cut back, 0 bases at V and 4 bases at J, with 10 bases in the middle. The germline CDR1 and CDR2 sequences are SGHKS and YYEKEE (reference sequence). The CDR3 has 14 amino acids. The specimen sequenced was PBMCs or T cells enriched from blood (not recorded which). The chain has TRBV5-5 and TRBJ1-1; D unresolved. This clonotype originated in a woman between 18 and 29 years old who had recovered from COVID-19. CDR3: CASSLEGDSTEAFF. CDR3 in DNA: TGTGCCAGCAGCTTGGAGGGAGATAGCACTGAAGCTTTCTTT.